The clone carrying this T cell receptor (beta chain) was counted between two and nine times. The data are from a study of blood T cell repertoires in COVID-19. CDR1 and CDR2 (germline): MNHEY, SMNVEV (reference sequence). CDR3 size: 13 residues. V dropped 5 bases and J dropped 0 bases, with 8 bases sitting between them. Clones were read by immunoSEQ multiplex PCR, and TCRdb kept only the in-frame ones, dropping some. This table holds about 94,000 clones, approximately 80% found once. Sequenced input: peripheral blood. The chain has TRBV27 and TRBJ2-7; tentative D call: TRBD2 (5 bases). This clonotype originated in a human donor in a cohort sampled during active COVID-19. This chain's CDR3 is CASSRGPSYEQYF. The DNA of the CDR3 is TGTGCCAGCAGTCGCGGGCCCTCCTACGAGCAGTACTTC.